This TCR beta chain was sequenced during a study of OX40 agonist ivuxolimab in advanced cancers. Study-level information: Therapy given before enrollment (anti-PD-1, anti-PD-L1 or anti-CTLA-4) was allowed, and around 40% had some.

Comment on this clone: Its antigen is unidentified.

V lost 3 bases, J lost 0 bases, and 12 bases lay in between. The CDR3 sequence is 16 residues long. Per germline, CDR1 SGHTA and CDR2 FQGNSA. Overall study results and limits: Expanded peripheral T cell antigen specificity was not determined. CD8+ T cells (on average) carried more expanded clones than CD4+ T cells. At doses 0.1 to 3.0 mg/kg, CD4+ and CD8+ clones expanded.

Profiled with immunoSEQ multiplex PCR; TCRdb holds only in-frame clones, not every one. The sample lists approximately 76,000 clones, around 94% occurring once. The chain combines TRBV7-2 with TRBJ2-1, with D perhaps TRBD2 (6 bases). The source material was CD4+ or CD8+ T cells sorted from blood, sampled in a trial of the OX40 agonist ivuxolimab. This clonotype was obtained from an adult with an advanced solid tumor such as melanoma, head and neck, liver or kidney cancer. The CDR3 protein is CASSLPGSLSYNEQFF. Here the CDR3 DNA reads TGTGCCAGCAGCTTGCCCGGGAGCCTCTCCTACAATGAGCAGTTCTTC.